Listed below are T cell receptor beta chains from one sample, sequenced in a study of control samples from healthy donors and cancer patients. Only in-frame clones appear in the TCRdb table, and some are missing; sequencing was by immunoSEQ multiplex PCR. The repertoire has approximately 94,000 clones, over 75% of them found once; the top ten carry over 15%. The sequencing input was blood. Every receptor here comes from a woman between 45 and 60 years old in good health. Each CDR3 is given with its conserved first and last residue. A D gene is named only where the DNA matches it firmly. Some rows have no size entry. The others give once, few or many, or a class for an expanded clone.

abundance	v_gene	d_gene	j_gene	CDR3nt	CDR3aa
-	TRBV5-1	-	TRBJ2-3	TGCGCCAGCAGCTTGGCCCCCTCAGATACGCAGTATTTT	CASSLAPSDTQYF
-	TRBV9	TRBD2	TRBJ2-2	TGTGCCAGCAGCGTAGTGGCGGGGGGATCCGGGGAGCTGTTTTTT	CASSVVAGGSGELFF
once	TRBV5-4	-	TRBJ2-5	TGTGCCAGCAACATCTTTGGTCGAGAGACCCAGTACTTC	CASNIFGRETQYF
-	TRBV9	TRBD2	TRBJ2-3	TGTGCCAGCAGCCCCAGGCTGACTAGCGGGAGGGCAGATACGCAGTATTTT	CASSPRLTSGRADTQYF
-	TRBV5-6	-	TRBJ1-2	TGTGCCAGCAGCCAAGGATCGGGGAGCGACGGGAACTATGGCTACACCTTC	CASSQGSGSDGNYGYTF
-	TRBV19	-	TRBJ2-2	TGTGCCAGTAGTATAGGTCGGGGGACGAACACCGGGGAGCTGTTTTTT	CASSIGRGTNTGELFF
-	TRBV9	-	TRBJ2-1	TGTGCCAGCAGCGTCCGGGCCTTTGACGATGAGCAGTTCTTC	CASSVRAFDDEQFF
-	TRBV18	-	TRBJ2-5	TGTGCCAGCTCGGCGCAAGAGACCCAGTACTTC	CASSAQETQYF
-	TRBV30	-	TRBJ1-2	TGTGCCTGGACCCGGGACCCTCCACCCGAAATTTATGGCTACACCTTC	CAWTRDPPPEIYGYTF
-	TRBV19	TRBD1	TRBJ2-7	TGTGCCAGTAGCAATTACAGGGGGAACCCCTACGAGCAGTACTTC	CASSNYRGNPYEQYF
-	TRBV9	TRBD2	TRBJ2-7	TGTGCCAGCAGCGTAGAGGGTAGCGGGGACAAGAGCTCCTACGAGCAGTACTTC	CASSVEGSGDKSSYEQYF
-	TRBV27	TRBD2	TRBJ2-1	TGTGCCAGCAGTTTCGGAGGCGGCGGGAGGAGGAGCAATGAGCAGTTCTTC	CASSFGGGGRRSNEQFF
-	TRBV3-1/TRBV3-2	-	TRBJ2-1	TGTGCCAGCGAGGTGGGACCCTCCAGCAATGAGCAGTTCTTC	CASEVGPSSNEQFF
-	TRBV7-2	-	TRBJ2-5	TGTGCCAGCAGCGCGGGCTGGGGAGTCCCTCGGGAGACCCAGTACTTC	CASSAGWGVPRETQYF
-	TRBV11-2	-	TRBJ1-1	TGTGCCAGCAGCCAGGTGACCCACACTGAAGCTTTCTTT	CASSQVTHTEAFF
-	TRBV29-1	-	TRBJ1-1	TGCAGCGTAAATCCACTCGTGGTGGAGAACACTGAAGCTTTCTTT	CSVNPLVVENTEAFF
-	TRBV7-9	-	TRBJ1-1	TGTGCCAGCAGCTTGAAACAGCCCACTGAAGCTTTCTTT	CASSLKQPTEAFF
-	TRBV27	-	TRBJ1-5	TGTGCCAGCAGTTTTCGTCAGGGCCTTAATCAGCCCCAGCATTTT	CASSFRQGLNQPQHF
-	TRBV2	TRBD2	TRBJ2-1	TGTGCCAGCAGTGAACCAGGACTAGCGGCACCTTACAATGAGCAGTTCTTC	CASSEPGLAAPYNEQFF
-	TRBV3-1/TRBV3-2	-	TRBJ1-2	TGTGCCAGCAGCCAAGAAATTCGACAGTCGGGCTATGGCTACACCTTC	CASSQEIRQSGYGYTF
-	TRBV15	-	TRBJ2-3	TGTGCCACCAGCAGAGATCAAATTCCAGATACGCAGTATTTT	CATSRDQIPDTQYF
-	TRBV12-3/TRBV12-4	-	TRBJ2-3	TGTGCCAGCAGTTTAGGGGCAGATACGCAGTATTTT	CASSLGADTQYF
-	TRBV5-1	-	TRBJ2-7	TGCGCCAGCAGCTACCAGGGGCCTCTCTACGAGCAGTACTTC	CASSYQGPLYEQYF
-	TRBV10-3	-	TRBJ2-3	TGTGCCTCCAGGACTTCTTCGCGAAACACAGATACGCAGTATTTT	CASRTSSRNTDTQYF
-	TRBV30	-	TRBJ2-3	TGTGCCTGGAGTGCCGCGGCGACCACAGATACGCAGTATTTT	CAWSAAATTDTQYF
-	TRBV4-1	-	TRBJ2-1	TGCGCCAGCGGGCTGGGGTCGAAGTTCTTC	CASGLGSKFF
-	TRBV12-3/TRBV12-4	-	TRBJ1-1	TGTGCCAGCAGTTCACCGAACAGGGCTGAAGCTTTCTTT	CASSSPNRAEAFF
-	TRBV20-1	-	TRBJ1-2	TGCAGAGACGGGAGAGGCTACACCTTC	CRDGRGYTF
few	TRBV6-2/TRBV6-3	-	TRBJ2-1	TGTGCCAGCAGTTACTCGACTACGACGGGCTACAATGAGCAGTTCTTC	CASSYSTTTGYNEQFF
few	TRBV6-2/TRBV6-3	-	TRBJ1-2	TGTGCCAGCAGTTACAGGGCTGACTTTTGGTATGGCTACACCTTC	CASSYRADFWYGYTF
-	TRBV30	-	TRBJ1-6	TGTGCCTGGAACCAACAGGGTCCCTCCTATAATTCACCCCTCCACTTT	CAWNQQGPSYNSPLHF
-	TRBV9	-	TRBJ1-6	TGTGCCAGCAGCGTAGCTTCGGGTACGGCTCCCCTCCACTTT	CASSVASGTAPLHF
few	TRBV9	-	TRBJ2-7	TGTGCCAGCAGCGTATCTACAGGGTTCTCCTACGAGCAGTACTTC	CASSVSTGFSYEQYF
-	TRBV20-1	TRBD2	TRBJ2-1	TGCAGTGCTAGTCTGGCGGGAGCAAATGAGCAGTTCTTC	CSASLAGANEQFF
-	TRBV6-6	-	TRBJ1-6	TGTGCCAGCAGTCCTCGAACGGCAGCGAATTCACCCCTCCACTTT	CASSPRTAANSPLHF
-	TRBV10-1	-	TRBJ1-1	TGCGCCAGCAGTGAGTCCAGGGGCACTGAAGCTTTCTTT	CASSESRGTEAFF
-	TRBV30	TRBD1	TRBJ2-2	TGTGCCTGGAGTCGGACAGGGTTGGGCCCCGGGGAGCTGTTTTTT	CAWSRTGLGPGELFF
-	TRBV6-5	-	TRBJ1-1	TGTGCCAGCAGTTACACGAACACTGAAGCTTTCTTT	CASSYTNTEAFF
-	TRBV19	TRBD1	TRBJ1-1	TGTGCCAGTAGTGAGACAGGGGAGCACACTGAAGCTTTCTTT	CASSETGEHTEAFF
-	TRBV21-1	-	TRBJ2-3	TGTGCCAGCAGCAAAGTCCGGACAGGGAAGGGCACAGATACGCAGTATTTT	CASSKVRTGKGTDTQYF
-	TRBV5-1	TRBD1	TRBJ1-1	TGCGCCAGCAGCTCGTTAGTTACAGGGGGAAAGGGTGAAGCTTTCTTT	CASSSLVTGGKGEAFF
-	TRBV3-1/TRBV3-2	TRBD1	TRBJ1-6	TGTGCCAGCAGCCAACCATTGACAGGGACCTTATCCTCTTCACCCCTCCACTTT	CASSQPLTGTLSSSPLHF
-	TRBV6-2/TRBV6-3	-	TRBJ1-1	TGTGCCAGCAGTTCTGGGGAAGCTTTCTTT	CASSSGEAFF
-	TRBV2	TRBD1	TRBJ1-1	TGTGCCAGCACGGCGGACAGGGGGCTGGATAACACTGAAGCTTTCTTT	CASTADRGLDNTEAFF
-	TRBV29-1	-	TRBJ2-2	TGCAGCGTTGAAGGGTTAGGGTGGCCCGGGGAGCTGTTTTTT	CSVEGLGWPGELFF
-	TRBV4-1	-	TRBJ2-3	TGCGCCAGCAGCCAGTTAGCCGGTACGCAGTATTTT	CASSQLAGTQYF
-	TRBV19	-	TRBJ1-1	TGTGCCAGTAGTACCAACGGGGCGATGAACACTGAAGCTTTCTTT	CASSTNGAMNTEAFF
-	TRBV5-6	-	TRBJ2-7	TGTGCCAGCAGCTTGGCCACAGGATTCCTTTCCTACGAGCAGTACTTC	CASSLATGFLSYEQYF
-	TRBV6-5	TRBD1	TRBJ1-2	TGTGCCAGCAGAATCCCGCCGGGACAGGGATATGGCTACACCTTC	CASRIPPGQGYGYTF
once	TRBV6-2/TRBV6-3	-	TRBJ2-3	TGTGCCAGCAGTTACGGAAACCGGGGCCCAGGGACGCAGTATTTT	CASSYGNRGPGTQYF
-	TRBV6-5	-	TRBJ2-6	TGTGCCAGCAGTTACGGACCCTCTGGGGCCAACGTCCTGACTTTC	CASSYGPSGANVLTF
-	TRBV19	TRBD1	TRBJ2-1	TGTGCCAGTAGTGTGGGACAGGGTGTGGGCAATGAGCAGTTCTTC	CASSVGQGVGNEQFF
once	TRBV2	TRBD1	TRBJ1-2	TGTGCCAGCAGCTTCAGCCAGGGGGACTATGGCTACACCTTC	CASSFSQGDYGYTF
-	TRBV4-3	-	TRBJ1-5	TGCGCCAGCAGCCAAGATAACGGATTCAATCAGCCCCAGCATTTT	CASSQDNGFNQPQHF
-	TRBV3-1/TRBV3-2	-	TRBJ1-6	TGTGCCAGCAGCGAAGCGGGGAGGAGATATAATTCACCCCTCCACTTT	CASSEAGRRYNSPLHF
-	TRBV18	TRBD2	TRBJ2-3	TGTGCCAGCTCCAGCGGGGGGGCCAATACGCAGTATTTT	CASSSGGANTQYF